The 3 T cell receptor beta chains given below trace back to one sample, sequenced in a study of identical twins. TCRdb reprocessed the 5' RACE reads via MiXCR and lists one record per CDR3 protein. The table lists approximately 600,000 distinct CDR3 sequences, roughly 6.6% of them singletons. These same records also appear under a second study, on yellow fever vaccine responses in identical twins.

Sequencing used PBMCs. These receptors were obtained from a woman aged 18-35 years in good health.

Remarks on this clonotype: As the CDR3 is not closed by the conserved phenylalanine or tryptophan, this likely results from a read error. The DNA is omitted, as the CDR3 cannot be located on it reliably, and the CDR3 follows TCRdb's listing. This chain links TRBV15 with TRBJ2-1. From germline, CDR1 is LNHNV and CDR2 YYDKDF (reference sequence). The CDR3 spans 10 residues, counting both ends. The CDR3 sequence: CATSREEHQG.

This clonotype was observed a few times. The chain employs TRBV6-5 and TRBJ1-4; 8 bases are a match to TRBD1. Germline V gene lookup returns CDR1 MNHEY and CDR2 SVGAGI. J was trimmed by 6 bases and V by 6 bases; bases with no gene match: 0. The CDR3 length is 12 residues. DNA of the CDR3: TGTGCCAGCAGGACAGGGGATGAAAAACTGTTTTTT. Translated: CASRTGDEKLFF.

There are many counts of this clonotype. The rearrangement links TRBV3-1 to TRBJ1-1; no clear D gene. Germline CDR1 is LGHDT and CDR2 is YNNKEL (reference sequence). This CDR3 comprises 12 residues. Trimming took 8 bases from V and 0 from J, leaving 7 bases between them. In DNA form, the CDR3 reads TGTGCCAGCCTCGGGATGAACACTGAAGCTTTCTTT. As protein: CASLGMNTEAFF.